The next 21 T cell receptor beta chains were all read from a single sample in a study of cytomegalovirus exposure and HLA in healthy donors. A multiplex PCR was run with 60 Vbeta primers and 13 Jbeta primers. The repertoire was sequenced with immunoSEQ multiplex PCR; TCRdb's copy has only in-frame clones and lacks some. The table includes about 200,000 clones, 81% detected once. The sequenced sample consisted of PBMCs. These receptors were obtained from a man aged 40-49 years in good health and CMV-seropositive.

The chain joins TRBV5-4 to TRBJ1-2; 10 nucleotides align to TRBD1. Germline V lookup: CDR1 SGHNT, CDR2 YYREEE (reference sequence). The CDR3 is 17 amino acids. The ends lost 0 bases at V and 2 bases at J; junction bases unmatched: 7. As DNA, the CDR3 is TGTGCCAGCAGCTTGGGGGGACAGGGGTTGACGAACTATGGCTACACCTTC. Translation gives CASSLGGQGLTNYGYTF.

In nucleotides, the CDR3 is TGTGCCAGCAGCCTTCTGGGGCAGGGAAATGAAAAACTGTTTTTT. This codes for CASSLLGQGNEKLFF. The genes are TRBV25-1 and TRBJ1-4; a weak D match, TRBD1 (5 bases). Trimming took off 6 bases at V and 5 bases at J, with 16 bases between the two ends. CDR3 length: 15 residues. Germline loops: CDR1 MGHDK, CDR2 SYGVNS.

This clone turned up a few times. The V gene is TRBV5-4, the J gene TRBJ2-6, with D tentatively TRBD2 (6 bases). Germline CDR1 and CDR2: SGHNT and YYREEE (reference sequence). The CDR3 runs 17 residues. V lost 7 bases to trimming and J lost 4 bases, with 21 bases between them. The CDR3 protein is CASRYSEGLLGANVLTF. CDR3 nucleotides: TGTGCCAGCCGCTATTCGGAGGGCCTACTGGGGGCCAACGTCCTGACTTTC.

The CDR3 sequence is CAWRTLAGANTGELFF. The CDR3 DNA reads as TGTGCCTGGAGAACACTAGCGGGGGCTAACACCGGGGAGCTGTTTTTT. The V and J genes are TRBV30 and TRBJ2-2, with 11 bases matching TRBD2. This CDR3 has 16 residues. With V trimmed by 3 bases and J by 2 bases, 5 bases remained unmatched. The germline gives CDR1 GTSNPN, CDR2 SVGIG (reference sequence).

J is TRBJ1-1 and V is TRBV28; D ambiguous. Germline-derived CDR1 and CDR2 are MDHEN and SYDVKM. The CDR3 consists of 13 residues. The V end was cut by 7 bases, the J end by 7 bases, with 16 bases between. The CDR3, as DNA: TGTGCCAGCACCCTTGGTCGGGATCGTGAAGCTTTCTTT. It yields the protein CASTLGRDREAFF.

The chain links TRBV6-1 to TRBJ2-7; D might be TRBD2 (7 bases). Trimming pared 7 bases from V and 3 bases from J, leaving 16 bases between. This CDR3 region has 14 residues. Germline loops: CDR1 MNHNS, CDR2 SASEGT. Here the CDR3 reads CASKGGAGSYEQYF. In nucleotides, the CDR3 is TGTGCCAGCAAGGGGGGGGCAGGGAGCTACGAGCAGTACTTC.

The chain employs TRBV7-8 and TRBJ1-3; tentatively, D is TRBD1 (5 bases). Trimming cost V 3 bases and J 0 bases, with 21 bases left between them. Germline assignment: CDR1 SGHVS and CDR2 FQNEAQ. The CDR3 length is 19 residues. CDR3 nucleotides: TGTGCCAGCAGCTTTCCCCCCCTCATTGCGGGACTCTCTGGAAACACCATATATTTT. Its protein is CASSFPPLIAGLSGNTIYF.

The chain carries TRBV18 and TRBJ2-5, with TRBD1 identical over 10 bases. V lost 7 bases to trimming and J lost 2 bases; unmatched junction nucleotides: 4. The length of the CDR3 is 14 residues. Per the germline V gene, CDR1 is KGHSH and CDR2 is LQKENI. The CDR3 reads CASCRTGGQETQYF. In DNA form, the CDR3 reads TGTGCCAGCTGCAGGACAGGGGGACAAGAGACCCAGTACTTC. Supplemented by reference TRBV18 and TRBJ2-5, the full variable domain reads NAGVMQNPRHLVRRRGQEARLRCSPMKGHSHVYWYRQLPEEGLKFMVYLQKENIIDESGMPKERFSAEFPKEGPSILRIQQVVRGDSAAYFCASCRTGGQETQYFGPGTRLLVL.

The V call is TRBV18, the J call TRBJ2-1; the match to TRBD2 covers 8 bases. The ends lost 3 bases at V and 3 bases at J; junction bases unmatched: 10. The germline V gene has CDR1 KGHSH and CDR2 LQKENI. The CDR3 has 17 residues. CDR3 sequence: CASSPPVSGEIYNEQFF. The CDR3 coding sequence is TGTGCCAGCTCACCGCCCGTTAGCGGGGAGATCTACAATGAGCAGTTCTTC.

This clone appeared a single time. This chain joins TRBV6-6 and TRBJ2-7; 10 nucleotides agree with TRBD1. CDR3 length equals 12 residues. Germline CDR1 and CDR2: MNHNY and SVGAGI (reference sequence). As DNA, the CDR3 is TGTACTACCGGGACAGGGGACTACGAGCAGTACTTC. Translated: CTTGTGDYEQYF.

The chain links TRBV5-4 to TRBJ2-2; D possibly corresponds to TRBD1 (8 bases). Germline loops: CDR1 SGHNT, CDR2 YYREEE (reference sequence). The CDR3 runs to 16 residues. V was clipped by 4 bases and J by 6 bases, with 19 bases between them. The chain's CDR3 is CASSREAGGGAGELFF. Here the CDR3 DNA reads TGTGCCAGCAGCCGGGAGGCAGGGGGCGGTGCCGGGGAGCTGTTTTTT.

J is TRBJ1-5 and V is TRBV19; 7 bases are a match to TRBD1. The CDR3 covers 14 residues. Germline trimming cut 10 bases from V and 3 bases from J; bases unmatched to any gene: 9. CDR1 is LNHDA, CDR2 SQIVND, per germline (reference sequence). DNA of the CDR3: TGTGCCACCACCCGAGGGGGCTACAATCAGCCCCAGCATTTT. Its translation is CATTRGGYNQPQHF. Together with reference TRBV19 and TRBJ1-5, the CDR3 gives the full variable domain: DGGITQSPKYLFRKEGQNVTLSCEQNLNHDAMYWYRQDPGQGLRLIYYSQIVNDFQKGDIAEGYSVSREKKESFPLTVTSAQKNPTAFYLCATTRGGYNQPQHFGDGTRLSIL.

The chain carries TRBV15 and TRBJ1-2, with TRBD1 as a possible D gene (6 bases). Trimming left V 0 bases short and J 3 bases short, with 17 bases between. Looked up from germline, CDR1 is LNHNV and CDR2 is YYDKDF (reference sequence). This CDR3 contains 17 residues. The CDR3 DNA reads as TGTGCCACCAGCAGAGACGGGGGGGCACTCAGAGACTATGGCTACACCTTC. It encodes CATSRDGGALRDYGYTF.

The rearrangement joins TRBV27 to TRBJ2-4; TRBD2 matches 8 bases. The CDR3 covers 13 residues. Germline assignment: CDR1 MNHEY and CDR2 SMNVEV (reference sequence). V lost 1 base to trimming and J lost 15 bases; unmatched junction nucleotides: 8. CDR3 sequence: CASSLYPGGARYF. As DNA, the CDR3 is TGTGCCAGCAGTTTATATCCCGGGGGGGCCCGGTACTTC.

The V gene is TRBV7-3, the J gene TRBJ2-3; 9 bases map to TRBD2. Per germline, CDR1 SGHTA and CDR2 FQGTGA. V gave up 2 bases and J gave up 2 bases; unmatched junction bases: 2. The CDR3 consists of 15 residues. The CDR3 coding sequence is TGTGCCAGCAGCTTAGGCGGGAGGGCCACAGATACGCAGTATTTT. It encodes CASSLGGRATDTQYF.

DNA of the CDR3: TGTGCCAGCGGCGAACAGGGTACTCTCTCACCCCTCCACTTT. It specifies CASGEQGTLSPLHF. The chain couples TRBV5-4 to TRBJ1-6; D perhaps matches TRBD1 (6 bases). CDR1 is SGHNT and CDR2 is YYREEE in the germline V gene (reference sequence). V was shortened by 7 bases and J by 10 bases, with 18 bases between the two germline ends. The CDR3 is made up of 14 amino acids.

The chain has TRBV28 and TRBJ1-2; 12 bases match TRBD1. Germline-derived CDR1 and CDR2 are MDHEN and SYDVKM. Trimming removed 5 bases from V and 6 bases from J; junction bases left unmatched: 10. There are 16 residues in the CDR3. The CDR3 DNA sequence: TGTGCCAGCAGTGTTCCCTCGGGACAGGGGGCACATGGCTACACCTTC. It encodes CASSVPSGQGAHGYTF.

The chain carries TRBV19 and TRBJ2-5; 14 bases fit TRBD2. CDR3 size: 17 residues. V lost 3 bases to trimming and J lost 4 bases; unmatched junction nucleotides: 7. Germline V gene sequence: CDR1 LNHDA, CDR2 SQIVND (reference sequence). This CDR3 reads CASSIHLTSGRVETQYF. CDR3 nucleotides: TGTGCCAGTAGTATCCATTTGACTAGCGGGAGGGTAGAGACCCAGTACTTC. Full variable domain (outside the CDR3, taken from reference TRBV19 and TRBJ2-5): DGGITQSPKYLFRKEGQNVTLSCEQNLNHDAMYWYRQDPGQGLRLIYYSQIVNDFQKGDIAEGYSVSREKKESFPLTVTSAQKNPTAFYLCASSIHLTSGRVETQYFGPGTRLLVL.

The chain employs TRBV28 and TRBJ2-7; D gene ambiguous. Trimming cost V 6 bases and J 0 bases, with 6 bases left between them. Looked up from germline, CDR1 is MDHEN and CDR2 is SYDVKM. The CDR3 loop spans 12 amino acids. The CDR3 region has the DNA TGTGCCAGCAGCTCCCCCTCCTACGAGCAGTACTTC. This gives the protein CASSSPSYEQYF.

The rearrangement links TRBV19 to TRBJ1-2, with no clear D. Germline lookup yields CDR1 LNHDA and CDR2 SQIVND (reference sequence). The CDR3 covers 11 residues. The ends were cut back, 3 bases at V and 11 bases at J, with 10 bases in the middle. CDR3 region: CASSMNGRYTF. The DNA of the CDR3 is TGTGCCAGTAGTATGAACGGGAGGTACACCTTC.

The J gene is TRBJ2-3, the V gene TRBV27; D possibly corresponds to TRBD1 (5 bases). The ends were cut back, 3 bases at V and 0 bases at J, with 13 bases in the middle. The CDR3 has 16 residues. Germline CDR1 MNHEY, CDR2 SMNVEV (reference sequence). DNA of the CDR3: TGTGCCAGCAGTTTCTTTGGGGCCTCTAGCACAGATACGCAGTATTTT. Its translation is CASSFFGASSTDTQYF.